This TCR beta chain was found in a study of blood T cell repertoires in COVID-19. Study in general: Whether acute or convalescent, the COVID-19 samples came from the United States, Italy and Spain.

In the original processing: How many nucleated cells were present was estimated from reference gene primer amplification. Sequencing used immunoSEQ multiplex PCR; TCRdb keeps in-frame clones, though not all of them. V, J and clone size derive from that table, while D and trimming were established from the DNA sequence. Of roughly 250,000 clones listed, 70% to 90% are singletons. This CDR3 has 15 amino acids. Germline V gene lookup returns CDR1 SGHNT and CDR2 YENEEA. V dropped 1 base and J dropped 8; count of bases not matched to a gene: 6. The origin of this receptor is a human donor with COVID-19, enrolled during active disease. The donor label of this sample is uncertain. The chain employs TRBV11-3 and TRBJ2-1; TRBD2 aligns across 9 bases. Sequenced: peripheral blood. The CDR3 DNA reads as TGTGCCAGCAGCTTAGGGCCAGCGGGGGGCCATGAGCAGTTCTTC. It is translated as CASSLGPAGGHEQFF.